The 4 T cell receptor beta chains below all came from one sample that was sequenced in a study of glioma-infiltrating T cells (dated by TCRdb to the mid-2010s). The instrument given in TCRdb is Illumina MiSeq. The iRepertoire nested amplicon-rescue multiplex PCR (arm-PCR) platform was used to amplify TCR alpha and beta CDR3 regions from RNA. The public reads were reprocessed in TCRdb via fastp at Q25 and MiXCR, keeping in-frame beta chains. One record per CDR3 amino acid sequence lists the most common genes and DNA. Present in this sample are 300,000 to 400,000 distinct CDR3 sequences, roughly two fifths of which were seen just once. The ten largest clones represent around 12% of the sample. Sequenced sample: glioma tissue, nonneoplastic brain tissue, or PBMCs (not recorded which). The receptors shown here come from a human donor with low-grade glioma or glioblastoma, undergoing nonglioma brain surgery, or in good health (not recorded which).

The V gene is TRBV7-3, the J gene TRBJ2-7, with 8 bases that match TRBD1. Per germline, CDR1 SGHTA and CDR2 FQGTGA. V lost 4 bases, J lost 2 bases, and 10 bases stayed unmatched. The CDR3 spans 16 residues. CDR3 sequence reads: CASSSGPRGLPYEQYF. The CDR3 DNA reads as TGTGCCAGCAGCTCAGGCCCCAGGGGGCTACCCTACGAGCAGTACTTC.

This clonotype was seen many times. This chain connects TRBV28 to TRBJ1-2; the D gene is possibly TRBD1 (5 bases). The CDR3 runs 14 residues. Germline loops: CDR1 MDHEN, CDR2 SYDVKM. The V end lost 5 bases, the J end lost 1 base, and 11 bases lay between the germline ends. This CDR3 is CASSTGLSNYGYTF. Here the CDR3 DNA reads TGTGCCAGCAGTACGGGACTTAGTAACTATGGCTACACCTTC.

Details on this clonotype: The junction differs from germline at one of its ends, possibly a read error. The chain employs TRBV7-2 and TRBJ2-5; TRBD2 is a possible D gene (5 bases). CDR1 is SGHTA and CDR2 is FQGNSA in the germline V gene. This CDR3 region has 14 residues. The CDR3 loop reads CASSSTTIQESQYF. The DNA for the CDR3 is TGTGCCAGCAGCTCGACTACGATACAAGAGTCCCAGTACTTC.

Comment on this clonotype: A much larger clone sits a single nucleotide away, making a read error possible. The chain is built from TRBV6-2 or TRBV6-3 and TRBJ2-7, with TRBD2 matching 11 bases. Germline CDR1 MNHEY, CDR2 SVGEGT. There are 13 residues in the CDR3. CDR3 sequence reads: CASILAGGYEQHF. In DNA, the CDR3 is TGTGCCAGCATTCTAGCGGGAGGCTACGAGCAGCACTTC.